This T cell receptor beta chain was profiled in a study of control samples from healthy donors and cancer patients. V was cut by 0 bases and J by 3 bases, with 10 bases left in between. Germline assignment: CDR1 SGHVS and CDR2 FNYEAQ. CDR3 size: 15 residues. Profiled with immunoSEQ multiplex PCR; TCRdb holds only in-frame clones, not every one. The table lists about 160,000 clones, around 94% of them singletons. The chain links TRBV7-6 to TRBJ2-3; perhaps D is TRBD1 or TRBD2 (5 bases each). The TCR was taken from a man between 60 and 75 years old with colorectal cancer. Sequencing was done on a sample of PBMCs. The DNA for the CDR3 is TGTGCCAGCAGCTTAGCTTACGGGGCGACAGATACGCAGTATTTT. This gives the protein CASSLAYGATDTQYF.